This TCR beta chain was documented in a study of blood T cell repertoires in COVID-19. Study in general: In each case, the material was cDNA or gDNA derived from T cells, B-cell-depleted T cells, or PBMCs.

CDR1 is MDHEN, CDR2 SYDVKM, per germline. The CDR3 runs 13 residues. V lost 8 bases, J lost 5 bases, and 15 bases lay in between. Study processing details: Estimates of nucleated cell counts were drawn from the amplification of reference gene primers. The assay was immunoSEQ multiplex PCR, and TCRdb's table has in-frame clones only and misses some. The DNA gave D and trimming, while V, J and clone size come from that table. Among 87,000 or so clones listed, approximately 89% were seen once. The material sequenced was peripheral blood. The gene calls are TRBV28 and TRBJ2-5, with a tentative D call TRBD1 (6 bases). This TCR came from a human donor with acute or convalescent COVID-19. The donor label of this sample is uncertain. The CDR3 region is CASRTALWETQYF. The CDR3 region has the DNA TGTGCCAGCCGGACAGCTTTGTGGGAGACCCAGTACTTC.